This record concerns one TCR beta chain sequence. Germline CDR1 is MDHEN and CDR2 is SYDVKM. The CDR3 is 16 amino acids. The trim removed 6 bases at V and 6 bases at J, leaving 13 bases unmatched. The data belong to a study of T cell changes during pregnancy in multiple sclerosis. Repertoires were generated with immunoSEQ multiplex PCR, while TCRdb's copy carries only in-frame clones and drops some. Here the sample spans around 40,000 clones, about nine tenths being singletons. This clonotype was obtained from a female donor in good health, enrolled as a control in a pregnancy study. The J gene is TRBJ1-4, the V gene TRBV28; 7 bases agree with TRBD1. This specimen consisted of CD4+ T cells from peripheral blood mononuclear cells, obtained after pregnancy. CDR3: CASSSREGQGDEKLFF. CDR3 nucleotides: TGTGCCAGCAGCTCCCGGGAGGGGCAGGGGGATGAAAAACTGTTTTTT.